One and the same sample provided the 10 T cell receptor beta chains below, sequenced in a study of control samples from healthy donors and cancer patients. Generated by immunoSEQ multiplex PCR, the TCRdb table keeps only in-frame clones and is missing some. The sample lists around 42,000 clones; approximately 94% were seen once. Sequences were obtained from blood. The source of these receptors is a man in his 60s in good health.

This chain uses TRBV7-3 with TRBJ2-2, with TRBD1 as a possible D gene (6 bases). Trimming took off 4 bases at V and 5 bases at J, with 11 bases between the two ends. The germline CDR1 and CDR2 sequences are SGHTA and FQGTGA. The CDR3 is made up of 14 amino acids. The CDR3 DNA is TGTGCCAGCAGCTCCGGGACACAGACCGGGGAGCTGTTTTTT. Protein product: CASSSGTQTGELFF.

The rearrangement links TRBV7-3 to TRBJ2-3; a possible D gene is TRBD2 (6 bases). Germline lookup yields CDR1 SGHTA and CDR2 FQGTGA. The CDR3 length is 14 residues. Deletions cut 8 bases from V and 2 bases from J, with 14 bases between. CDR3 coding DNA: TGTGCCAGCCGCAAAGGCGGGGTCACAGATACGCAGTATTTT. It translates to CASRKGGVTDTQYF.

This chain links TRBV18 with TRBJ2-7; D gene uncertain. Trimming removed 3 bases at V and 7 bases at J, with 13 bases between. This CDR3 region has 13 residues. Looked up from germline, CDR1 is KGHSH and CDR2 is LQKENI. The CDR3 loop reads CASSPNYPEEQYF. For the CDR3, the DNA is TGTGCCAGCTCACCTAATTACCCGGAAGAGCAGTACTTC. Together with reference TRBV18 and TRBJ2-7, the CDR3 gives the full variable domain: NAGVMQNPRHLVRRRGQEARLRCSPMKGHSHVYWYRQLPEEGLKFMVYLQKENIIDESGMPKERFSAEFPKEGPSILRIQQVVRGDSAAYFCASSPNYPEEQYFGPGTRLTVT.

The V call is TRBV19, the J call TRBJ2-6; TRBD1 aligns across 11 bases. The V gene end was trimmed by 3 bases and the J gene end by 3 bases; junction bases not matched to a gene: 4. This CDR3 is built from 17 residues. Germline assignment: CDR1 LNHDA and CDR2 SQIVND (reference sequence). This CDR3 is CASSMRTGGSGANVLTF. The CDR3 DNA reads TGTGCCAGTAGTATGAGGACAGGGGGCAGTGGGGCCAACGTCCTGACTTTC. Filled out from reference TRBV19 and TRBJ2-6, the complete variable domain reads DGGITQSPKYLFRKEGQNVTLSCEQNLNHDAMYWYRQDPGQGLRLIYYSQIVNDFQKGDIAEGYSVSREKKESFPLTVTSAQKNPTAFYLCASSMRTGGSGANVLTFGAGSRLTVL.

The rearrangement uses TRBV28 and TRBJ2-1; D might be TRBD2 (6 bases). Between the trimmed V and J ends, which lost 8 bases and 6 bases, there was a span of 11 bases. Germline CDR1 and CDR2: MDHEN and SYDVKM. The CDR3 loop spans 12 amino acids. The CDR3 coding sequence is TGTGCCAGCCGGGGACTCCCCAATGAGCAGTTCTTC. This encodes CASRGLPNEQFF.

CDR3 protein: CASSSPNYTALYNEQFF. In nucleotides, the CDR3 is TGTGCCAGCAGCTCCCCAAACTATACCGCCTTATACAATGAGCAGTTCTTC. The rearrangement links TRBV7-3 to TRBJ2-1; unclear D gene. Between the trimmed V and J ends, which lost 4 bases and 4 bases, there was a span of 20 bases. This CDR3 contains 17 residues. Germline CDR1 is SGHTA and CDR2 is FQGTGA.

The gene calls are TRBV30 and TRBJ1-3; D gene uncertain. The germline V and J ends were trimmed by 0 bases and 5 bases, with 14 bases remaining between them. The CDR3 spans 15 residues. Looked up from germline, CDR1 is GTSNPN and CDR2 is SVGIG (reference sequence). The CDR3 protein is CAWSVRHPTRNTIYF. CDR3 bases: TGTGCCTGGAGTGTACGACACCCAACACGAAACACCATATATTTT.

V is TRBV7-9 and J is TRBJ2-1, with D unclear. The CDR3 runs to 13 residues. Germline CDR1 is SEHNR and CDR2 is FQNEAQ (reference sequence). The ends were cut back, 5 bases at V and 11 bases at J, with 16 bases in the middle. The chain's CDR3 is CASSPRTWNKQFF. The CDR3 coding sequence is TGTGCCAGCAGCCCACGAACATGGAATAAGCAGTTCTTC.

The sample holds one count of this clone. V and J are TRBV18 and TRBJ2-2, with 9 bases matching TRBD1. J lost 0 bases, V lost 5 bases, and 10 bases had no gene match. Germline V gene sequence: CDR1 KGHSH, CDR2 LQKENI. The CDR3 is 18 amino acids. The CDR3 sequence: CASSARPGQGSNTGELFF. CDR3 bases: TGTGCCAGCTCAGCCAGACCGGGACAGGGATCGAACACCGGGGAGCTGTTTTTT.

The chain has TRBV11-2 and TRBJ2-2; D possibly corresponds to TRBD1 (6 bases). The V end lost 4 bases, the J end lost 4 bases, and 13 bases lay between the germline ends. This CDR3 spans 15 amino acids. The germline V gene has CDR1 SGHAT and CDR2 FQNNGV. This chain's CDR3 is CASSSWDIGTGELFF. CDR3 nucleotides: TGTGCCAGCAGCTCGTGGGACATTGGCACCGGGGAGCTGTTTTTT.